Below, one T cell receptor beta chain is given with its context. Its antigen is as yet unknown. Germline V gene lookup returns CDR1 SGHTA and CDR2 FQGTGA. The CDR3 extends over 14 amino acids. Use of 60 Vbeta and 13 Jbeta primers characterized the PCR. Produced via immunoSEQ multiplex PCR; TCRdb's table is partial and in-frame only. The data show about 120,000 clones, roughly 82% seen once. These data belong to a study of cytomegalovirus exposure and HLA in healthy donors. Overall study findings and caveats: Segments of the TCR beta V type were, in most cases, productive about 87% or about 30% of the time in an earlier analysis.

This TCR was sampled from a man in his late teens or twenties in good health and CMV-seropositive. The J gene is TRBJ2-5, the V gene TRBV7-3; D is unresolved. Judging by the DNA end, TRBJ2-7 fits better; the J call may be wrong. The material sequenced was PBMCs. This CDR3 is CASSPQPGSYEQYF. The CDR3 DNA reads TGTGCCAGCAGCCCGCAACCGGGTTCCTACGAGCAGTACTTC.